The clone carrying this TCR beta chain occurred many times. The sample belongs to a study of neurological immune-mediated disorders. One entry per CDR3 protein results from TCRdb running MiXCR on the 5' RACE reads. The profile covers tens of thousands of distinct CDR3 sequences, with around 5% appearing a single time and about 6% taken by the ten largest. The CDR3 has 13 residues. Germline CDR1 reads DFQATT; CDR2 reads SNEGSKA (reference sequence). V was clipped by 5 bases and J by 1 base, with 11 bases between them. The chain has TRBV20-1 and TRBJ1-1; D ambiguous. This clonotype was sampled from a human donor with multiple sclerosis. The donor label of this sample is uncertain. Source material: PBMCs. For the CDR3, the DNA is TGCAGTGCTGGTTCACGGGGGAACACTGAAGCTTTCTTT. It specifies CSAGSRGNTEAFF.